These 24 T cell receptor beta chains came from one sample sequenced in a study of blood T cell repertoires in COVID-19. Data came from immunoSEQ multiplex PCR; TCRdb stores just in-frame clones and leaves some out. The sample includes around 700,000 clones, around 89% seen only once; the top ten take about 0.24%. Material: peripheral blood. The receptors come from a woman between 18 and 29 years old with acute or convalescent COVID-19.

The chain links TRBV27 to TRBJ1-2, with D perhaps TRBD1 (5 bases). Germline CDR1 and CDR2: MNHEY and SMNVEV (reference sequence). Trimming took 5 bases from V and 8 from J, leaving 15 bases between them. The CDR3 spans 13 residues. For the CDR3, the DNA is TGTGCCAGCAGTCTAAAGGGGTTGCGCGGCTACACCTTC. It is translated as CASSLKGLRGYTF.

For the CDR3, the DNA is TGTGCCAGCAGCCAAAGACAGGGGTTAAATCAGCCCCAGCATTTT. This sequence encodes CASSQRQGLNQPQHF. The chain has TRBV3-1 (or the pseudogene TRBV3-2) and TRBJ1-5, with 8 bases matching TRBD1. The CDR3 has 15 residues. Per germline, CDR1 LGHDT and CDR2 YNNKEL (reference sequence). V shed 2 bases and J 4 bases; nucleotides not matched to a gene: 4.

The CDR3 sequence is CASSKGPSGGLYGYTF. CDR3 nucleotide sequence: TGTGCCAGCAGCAAAGGCCCTTCAGGGGGGCTCTATGGCTACACCTTC. The rearrangement uses TRBV21-1 and TRBJ1-2; the listed D gene, TRBD1, was not tested against the DNA. TRBV21-1 constitutes a pseudogene. The CDR3 spans 16 residues.

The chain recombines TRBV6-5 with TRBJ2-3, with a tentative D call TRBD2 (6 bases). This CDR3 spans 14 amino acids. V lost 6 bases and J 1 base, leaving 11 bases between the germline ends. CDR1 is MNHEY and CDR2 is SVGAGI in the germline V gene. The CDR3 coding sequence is TGTGCCAGCAGACGGACTACCCGCACAGATACGCAGTATTTT. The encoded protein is CASRRTTRTDTQYF.

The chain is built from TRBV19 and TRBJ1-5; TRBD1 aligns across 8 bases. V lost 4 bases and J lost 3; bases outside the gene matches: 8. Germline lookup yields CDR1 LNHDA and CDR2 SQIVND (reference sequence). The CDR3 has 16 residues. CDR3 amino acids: CASSTPGQGVNQPQHF. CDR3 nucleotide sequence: TGTGCCAGTAGTACCCCCGGACAGGGTGTCAATCAGCCCCAGCATTTT.

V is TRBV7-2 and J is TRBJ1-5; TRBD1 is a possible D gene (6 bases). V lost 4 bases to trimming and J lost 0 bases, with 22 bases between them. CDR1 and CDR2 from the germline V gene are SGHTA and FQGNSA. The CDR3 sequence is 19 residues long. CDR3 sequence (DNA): TGTGCCAGCAGCTCCTTACCCGGACAGTGGGGTTATAGCAATCAGCCCCAGCATTTT. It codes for CASSSLPGQWGYSNQPQHF.

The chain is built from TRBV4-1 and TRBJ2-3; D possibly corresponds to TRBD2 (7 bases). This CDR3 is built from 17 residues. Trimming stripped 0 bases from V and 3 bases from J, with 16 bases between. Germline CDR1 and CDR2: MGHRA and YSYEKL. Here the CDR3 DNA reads TGCGCCAGCAGCCAAGATAAGGCGGGGGCCCTAACAGATACGCAGTATTTT. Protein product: CASSQDKAGALTDTQYF.

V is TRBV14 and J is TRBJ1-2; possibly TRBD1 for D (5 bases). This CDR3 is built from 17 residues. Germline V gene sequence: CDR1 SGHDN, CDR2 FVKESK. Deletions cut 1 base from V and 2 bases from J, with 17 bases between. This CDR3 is CASSQGFKTGTNYGYTF. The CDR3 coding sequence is TGTGCCAGCAGCCAAGGCTTTAAAACAGGAACCAACTATGGCTACACCTTC. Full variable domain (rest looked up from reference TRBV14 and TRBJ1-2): EAGVTQFPSHSVIEKGQTVTLRCDPISGHDNLYWYRRVMGKEIKFLLHFVKESKQDESGMPNNRFLAERTGGTYSTLKVQPAELEDSGVYFCASSQGFKTGTNYGYTFGSGTRLTVV.

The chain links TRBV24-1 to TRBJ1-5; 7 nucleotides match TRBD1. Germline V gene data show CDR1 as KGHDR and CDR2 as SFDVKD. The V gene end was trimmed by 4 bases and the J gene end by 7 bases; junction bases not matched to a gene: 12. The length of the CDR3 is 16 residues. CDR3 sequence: CATSDPRQGVGQPQHF. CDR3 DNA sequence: TGTGCCACCAGTGACCCCCGACAGGGAGTAGGGCAGCCCCAGCATTTT.

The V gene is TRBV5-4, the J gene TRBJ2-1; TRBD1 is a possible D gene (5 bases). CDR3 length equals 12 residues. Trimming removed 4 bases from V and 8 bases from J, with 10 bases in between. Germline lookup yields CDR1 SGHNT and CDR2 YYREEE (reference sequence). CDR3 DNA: TGTGCCAGCAGCCAGCCAGGGTATGAGCAGTTCTTC. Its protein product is CASSQPGYEQFF. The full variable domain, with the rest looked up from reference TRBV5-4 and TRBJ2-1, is ETGVTQSPTHLIKTRGQQVTLRCSSQSGHNTVSWYQQALGQGPQFIFQYYREEENGRGNFPPRFSGLQFPNYSSELNVNALELDDSALYLCASSQPGYEQFFGPGTRLTVL.

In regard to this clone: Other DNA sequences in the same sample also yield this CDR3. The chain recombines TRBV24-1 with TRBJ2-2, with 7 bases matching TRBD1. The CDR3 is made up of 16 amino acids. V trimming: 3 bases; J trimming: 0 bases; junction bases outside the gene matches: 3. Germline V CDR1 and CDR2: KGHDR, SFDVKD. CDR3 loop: CATSDPGTANTGELFF. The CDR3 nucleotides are TGTGCCACCAGTGATCCCGGGACAGCGAACACCGGGGAGCTGTTTTTT.

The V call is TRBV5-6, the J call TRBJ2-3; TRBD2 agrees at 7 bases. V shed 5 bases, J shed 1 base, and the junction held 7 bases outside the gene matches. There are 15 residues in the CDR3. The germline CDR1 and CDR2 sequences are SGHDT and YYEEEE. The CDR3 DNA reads TGTGCCAGCAGTCTGGGGGGGATAGGCACAGATACGCAGTATTTT. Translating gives CASSLGGIGTDTQYF.

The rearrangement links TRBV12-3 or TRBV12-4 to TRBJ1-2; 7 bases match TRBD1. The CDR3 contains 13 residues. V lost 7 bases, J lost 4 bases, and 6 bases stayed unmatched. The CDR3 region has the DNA TGTGCCAGCACCCCGGGACAGAGCTATGGCTACACCTTC. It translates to CASTPGQSYGYTF.

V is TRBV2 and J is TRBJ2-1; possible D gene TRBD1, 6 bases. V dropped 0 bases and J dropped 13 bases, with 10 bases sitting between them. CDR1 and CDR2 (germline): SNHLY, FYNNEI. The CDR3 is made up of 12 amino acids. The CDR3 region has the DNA TGTGCCAGCAGTGAAGCGCGGACAGCTCAGTTCTTC. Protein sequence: CASSEARTAQFF. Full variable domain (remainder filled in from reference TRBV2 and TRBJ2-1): EPEVTQTPSHQVTQMGQEVILRCVPISNHLYFYWYRQILGQKVEFLVSFYNNEISEKSEIFDDQFSVERPDGSNFTLKIRSTKLEDSAMYFCASSEARTAQFFGPGTRLTVL.

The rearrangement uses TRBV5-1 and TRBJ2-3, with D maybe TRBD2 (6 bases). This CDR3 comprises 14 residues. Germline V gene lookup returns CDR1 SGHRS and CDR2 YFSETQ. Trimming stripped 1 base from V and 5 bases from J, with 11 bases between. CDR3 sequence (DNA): TGCGCCAGCAGCTTGTTGCTGGGAGGAGATACGCAGTATTTT. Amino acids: CASSLLLGGDTQYF.

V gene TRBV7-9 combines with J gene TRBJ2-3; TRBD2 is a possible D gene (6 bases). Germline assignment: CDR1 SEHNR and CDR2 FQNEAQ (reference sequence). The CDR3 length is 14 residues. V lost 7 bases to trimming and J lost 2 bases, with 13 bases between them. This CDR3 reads CASTGGVYTDTQYF. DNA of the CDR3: TGTGCCAGCACCGGAGGGGTGTACACAGATACGCAGTATTTT.

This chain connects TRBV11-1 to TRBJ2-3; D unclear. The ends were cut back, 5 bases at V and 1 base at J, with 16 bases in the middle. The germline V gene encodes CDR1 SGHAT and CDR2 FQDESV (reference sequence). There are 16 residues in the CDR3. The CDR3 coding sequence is TGTGCCAGCAGCCACACCCTGGTCAGCGGCACAGATACGCAGTATTTT. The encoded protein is CASSHTLVSGTDTQYF.

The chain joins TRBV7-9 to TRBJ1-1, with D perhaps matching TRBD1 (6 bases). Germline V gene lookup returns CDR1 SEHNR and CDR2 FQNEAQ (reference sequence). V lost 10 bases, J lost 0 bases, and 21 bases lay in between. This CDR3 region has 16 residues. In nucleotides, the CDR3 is TGTGCCACCGTTAACTCTTTCGGGACAATGAACACTGAAGCTTTCTTT. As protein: CATVNSFGTMNTEAFF.

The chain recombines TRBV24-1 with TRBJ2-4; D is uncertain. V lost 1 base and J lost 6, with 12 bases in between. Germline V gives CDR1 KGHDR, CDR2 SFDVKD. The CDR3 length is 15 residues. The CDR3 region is CATSDFTDGRNIQYF. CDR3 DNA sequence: TGTGCCACCAGTGATTTTACAGACGGTAGAAACATTCAGTACTTC.

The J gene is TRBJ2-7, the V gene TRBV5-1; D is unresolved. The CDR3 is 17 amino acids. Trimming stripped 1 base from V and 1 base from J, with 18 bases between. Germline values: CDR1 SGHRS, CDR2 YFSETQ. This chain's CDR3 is CASSLLPSGSSSYEQYF. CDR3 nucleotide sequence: TGCGCCAGCAGCTTGCTCCCCTCCGGGTCCTCATCCTACGAGCAGTACTTC.

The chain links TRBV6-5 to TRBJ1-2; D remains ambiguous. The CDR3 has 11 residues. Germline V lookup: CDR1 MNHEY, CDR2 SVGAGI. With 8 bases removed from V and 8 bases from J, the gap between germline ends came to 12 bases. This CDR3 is CASRPGMGYTF. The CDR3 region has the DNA TGTGCCAGCCGCCCGGGAATGGGCTACACCTTC.

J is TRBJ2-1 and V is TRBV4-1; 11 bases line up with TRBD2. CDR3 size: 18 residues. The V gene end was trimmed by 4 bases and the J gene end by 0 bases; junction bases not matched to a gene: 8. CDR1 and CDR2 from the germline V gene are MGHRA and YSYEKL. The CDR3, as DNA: TGCGCCAGCAGCCTCTGGACTAGCGGGCAAAGCTCCTACAATGAGCAGTTCTTC. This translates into CASSLWTSGQSSYNEQFF.

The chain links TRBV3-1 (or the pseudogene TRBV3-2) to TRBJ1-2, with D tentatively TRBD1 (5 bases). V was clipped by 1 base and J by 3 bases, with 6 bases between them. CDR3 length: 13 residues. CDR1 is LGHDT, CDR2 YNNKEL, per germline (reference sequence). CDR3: CASSQGQYYGYTF. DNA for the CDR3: TGTGCCAGCAGCCAAGGACAGTACTATGGCTACACCTTC.

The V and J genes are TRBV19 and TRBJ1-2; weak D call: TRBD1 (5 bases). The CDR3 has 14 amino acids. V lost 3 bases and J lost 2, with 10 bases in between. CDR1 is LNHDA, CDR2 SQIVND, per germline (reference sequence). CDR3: CASSILTENYGYTF. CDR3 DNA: TGTGCCAGTAGTATCCTGACAGAAAACTATGGCTACACCTTC.